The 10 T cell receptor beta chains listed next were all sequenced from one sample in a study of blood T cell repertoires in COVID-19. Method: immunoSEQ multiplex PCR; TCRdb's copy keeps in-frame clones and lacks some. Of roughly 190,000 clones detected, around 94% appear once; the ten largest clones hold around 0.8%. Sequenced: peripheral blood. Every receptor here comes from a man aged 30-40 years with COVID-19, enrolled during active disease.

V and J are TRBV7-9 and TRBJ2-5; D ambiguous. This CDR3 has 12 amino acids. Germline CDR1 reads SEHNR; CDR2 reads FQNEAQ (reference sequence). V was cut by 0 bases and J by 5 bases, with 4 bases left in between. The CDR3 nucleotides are TGTGCCAGCAGCTTAGCTAGCGAGACCCAGTACTTC. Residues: CASSLASETQYF.

DNA for the CDR3: TGTGCCAGTAGGCGCCGTGGACAGCCCTATGGCTACACCTTC. Protein sequence: CASRRRGQPYGYTF. The V gene is TRBV19, the J gene TRBJ1-2; TRBD1 is a possible D gene (6 bases). The V gene lost 6 bases and the J gene lost 4 bases, with 15 bases spanning the gap. The V gene's germline CDR1 is LNHDA and CDR2 SQIVND (reference sequence). The CDR3 is 14 amino acids.

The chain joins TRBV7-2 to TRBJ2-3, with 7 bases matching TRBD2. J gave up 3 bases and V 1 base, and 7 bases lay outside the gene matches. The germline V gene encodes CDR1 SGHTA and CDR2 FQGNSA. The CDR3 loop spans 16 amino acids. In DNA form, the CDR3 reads TGTGCCAGCAGCTTAGTAGGCGGGGGACCAACAGATACGCAGTATTTT. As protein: CASSLVGGGPTDTQYF.

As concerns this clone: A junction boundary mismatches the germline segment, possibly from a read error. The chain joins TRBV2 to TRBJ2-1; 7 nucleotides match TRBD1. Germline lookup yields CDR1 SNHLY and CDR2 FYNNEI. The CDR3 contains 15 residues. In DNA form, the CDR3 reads TGTGCCAGTAGTGGGGGACAGAGCTCCTACAATGAGCAGTTCTTC. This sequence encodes CASSGGQSSYNEQFF.

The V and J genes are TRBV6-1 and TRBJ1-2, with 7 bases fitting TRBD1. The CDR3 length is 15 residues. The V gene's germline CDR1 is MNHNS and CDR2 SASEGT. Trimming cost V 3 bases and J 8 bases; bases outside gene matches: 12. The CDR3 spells CASSDRKGAVNGYTF. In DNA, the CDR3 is TGTGCCAGCAGTGATCGGAAGGGGGCGGTAAACGGCTACACCTTC.

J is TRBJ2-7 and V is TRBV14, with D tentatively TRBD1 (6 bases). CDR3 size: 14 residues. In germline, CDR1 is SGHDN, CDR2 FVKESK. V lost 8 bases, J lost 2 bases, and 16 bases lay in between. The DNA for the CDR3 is TGTGCCAGCGCATGGGCAGGGGCTCCCTACGAGCAGTACTTC. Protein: CASAWAGAPYEQYF.

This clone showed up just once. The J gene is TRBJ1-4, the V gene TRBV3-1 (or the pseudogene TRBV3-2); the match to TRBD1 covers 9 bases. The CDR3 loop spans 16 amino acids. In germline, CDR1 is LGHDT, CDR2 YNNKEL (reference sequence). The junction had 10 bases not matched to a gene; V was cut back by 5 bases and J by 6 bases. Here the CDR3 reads CASSAPGTGRDEKLFF. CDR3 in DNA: TGTGCCAGCAGCGCCCCCGGGACAGGGAGGGATGAAAAACTGTTTTTT.

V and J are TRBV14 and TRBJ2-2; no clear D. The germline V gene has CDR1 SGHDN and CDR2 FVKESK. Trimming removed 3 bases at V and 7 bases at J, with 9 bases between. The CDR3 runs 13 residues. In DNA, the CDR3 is TGTGCCAGCAGCCAGGGCCGCATCGGGGAGCTGTTTTTT. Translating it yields CASSQGRIGELFF.

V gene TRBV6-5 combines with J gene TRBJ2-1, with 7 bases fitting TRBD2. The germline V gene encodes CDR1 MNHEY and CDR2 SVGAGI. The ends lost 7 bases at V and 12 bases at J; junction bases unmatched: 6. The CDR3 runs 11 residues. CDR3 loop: CASTRGDWQFF. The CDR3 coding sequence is TGTGCCAGCACCCGGGGGGATTGGCAGTTCTTC.

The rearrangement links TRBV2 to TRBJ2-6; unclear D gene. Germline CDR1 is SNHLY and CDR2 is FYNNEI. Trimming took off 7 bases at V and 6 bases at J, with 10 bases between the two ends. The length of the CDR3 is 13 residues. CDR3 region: CASTLGAANVLTF. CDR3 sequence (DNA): TGTGCCAGCACCCTAGGTGCGGCCAACGTCCTGACTTTC.